This entry concerns a single T cell receptor (beta chain). This entry belongs to a study of metastatic and nonmetastatic thyroid tumors. Looking at the study overall: Thyroid patients, malignant and benign, had repertoires compared across blood and tumor or nodule tissue.

TCRdb called clones again from the PCR reads with MiXCR. The profile shows 34,000 or so clones, 20% of them singletons. V dropped 3 bases and J dropped 7 bases, with 20 bases sitting between them. Germline V gene lookup returns CDR1 SGHRS and CDR2 YFSETQ. The CDR3 spans 16 residues. Thyroid surgery took place with no prior treatment in any patient. The sequence was collected from a female donor with papillary thyroid cancer or a benign thyroid nodule (not recorded which). Some clones in this sample may be carry-over from other donors' samples. Sequenced sample: blood. V usage is TRBV5-1 and J usage is TRBJ1-3; D call uncertain. Here the CDR3 DNA reads TGCGCCAGCAGCTCGGTACCGGGCCCAAGAGGGAACACCATATATTTT. Its protein is CASSSVPGPRGNTIYF.